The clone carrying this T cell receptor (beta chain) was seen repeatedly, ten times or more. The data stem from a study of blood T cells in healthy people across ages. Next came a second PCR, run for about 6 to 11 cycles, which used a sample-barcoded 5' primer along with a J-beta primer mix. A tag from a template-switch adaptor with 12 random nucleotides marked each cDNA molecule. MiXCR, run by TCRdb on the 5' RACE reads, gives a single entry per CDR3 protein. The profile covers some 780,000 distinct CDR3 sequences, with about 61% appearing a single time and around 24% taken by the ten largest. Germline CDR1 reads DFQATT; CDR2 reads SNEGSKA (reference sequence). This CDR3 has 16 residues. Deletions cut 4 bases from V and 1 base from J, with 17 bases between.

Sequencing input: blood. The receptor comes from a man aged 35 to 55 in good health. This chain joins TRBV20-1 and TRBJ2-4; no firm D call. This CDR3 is CSATTLSNVAKNIQYF. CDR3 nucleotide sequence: TGCAGTGCTACCACGCTTAGTAACGTGGCCAAAAACATTCAGTACTTC.